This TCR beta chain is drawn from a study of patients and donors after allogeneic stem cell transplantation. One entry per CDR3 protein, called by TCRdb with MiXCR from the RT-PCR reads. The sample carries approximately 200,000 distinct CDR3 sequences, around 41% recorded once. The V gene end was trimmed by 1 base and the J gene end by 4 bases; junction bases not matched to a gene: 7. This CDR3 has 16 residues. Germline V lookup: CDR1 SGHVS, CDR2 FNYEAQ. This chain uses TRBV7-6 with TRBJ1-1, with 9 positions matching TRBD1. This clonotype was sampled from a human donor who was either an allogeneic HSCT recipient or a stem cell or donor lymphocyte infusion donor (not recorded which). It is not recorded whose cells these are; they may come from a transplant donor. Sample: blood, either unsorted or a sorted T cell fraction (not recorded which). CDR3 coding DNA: TGTGCCAGCAGCTTAGGAGGGGACAGGGCCGCCACTGAAGCTTTCTTT. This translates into CASSLGGDRAATEAFF. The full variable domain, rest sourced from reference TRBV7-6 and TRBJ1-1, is GAGVSQSPRYKVTKRGQDVALRCDPISGHVSLYWYRQALGQGPEFLTYFNYEAQQDKSGLPNDRFSAERPEGSISTLTIQRTEQRDSAMYRCASSLGGDRAATEAFFGQGTRLTVV.